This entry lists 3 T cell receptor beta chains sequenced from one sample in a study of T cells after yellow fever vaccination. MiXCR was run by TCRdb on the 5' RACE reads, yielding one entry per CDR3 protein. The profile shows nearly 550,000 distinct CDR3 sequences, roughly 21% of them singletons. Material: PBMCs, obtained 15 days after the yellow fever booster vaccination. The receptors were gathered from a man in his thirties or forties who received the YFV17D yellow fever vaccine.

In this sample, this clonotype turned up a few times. CDR3: CASSPRVVEDYSYEQYF. In nucleotides, the CDR3 is TGTGCCAGCAGCCCAAGGGTGGTCGAGGACTACTCCTACGAGCAGTACTTC. The rearrangement uses TRBV7-9 and TRBJ2-7; D is perhaps TRBD2 (6 bases). The CDR3 runs 17 residues. V was trimmed by 5 bases and J by 0 bases, leaving 20 bases between them. In germline, CDR1 is SEHNR, CDR2 FQNEAQ (reference sequence).

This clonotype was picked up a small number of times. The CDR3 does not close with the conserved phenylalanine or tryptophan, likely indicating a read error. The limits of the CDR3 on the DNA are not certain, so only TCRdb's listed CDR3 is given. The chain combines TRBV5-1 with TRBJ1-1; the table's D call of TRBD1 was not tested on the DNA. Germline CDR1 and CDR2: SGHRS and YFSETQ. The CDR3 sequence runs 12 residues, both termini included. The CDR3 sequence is CASSPGQGPLTL.

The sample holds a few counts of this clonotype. Here the CDR3 reads CASSQVAGGPQETQYF. In nucleotides, the CDR3 is TGTGCCAGCAGCCAAGTGGCCGGCGGACCTCAAGAGACCCAGTACTTC. V is TRBV3-1 and J is TRBJ2-5; D gene uncertain. Germline CDR1 LGHDT, CDR2 YNNKEL (reference sequence). The CDR3 contains 16 residues. V lost 1 base and J lost 2, with 14 bases in between.